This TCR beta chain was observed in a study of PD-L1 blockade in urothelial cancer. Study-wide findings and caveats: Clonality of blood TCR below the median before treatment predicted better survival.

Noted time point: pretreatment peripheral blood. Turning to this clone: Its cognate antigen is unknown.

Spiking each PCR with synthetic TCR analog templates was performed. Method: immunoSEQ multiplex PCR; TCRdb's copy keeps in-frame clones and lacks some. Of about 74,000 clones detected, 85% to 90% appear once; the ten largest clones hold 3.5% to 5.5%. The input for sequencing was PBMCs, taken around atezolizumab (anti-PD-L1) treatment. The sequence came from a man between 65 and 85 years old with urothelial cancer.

CDR3 sequence (DNA): TGTGCCAGCACCGACCCTAGCGGGGGTTACAATGAGCAGTTCTTC. Protein product: CASTDPSGGYNEQFF. J is TRBJ2-1 and V is TRBV11-2; TRBD2 agrees at 10 bases. The CDR3 spans 15 residues. Looked up from germline, CDR1 is SGHAT and CDR2 is FQNNGV. Unmatched junction bases numbered 7, after V lost 7 bases and J lost 4 bases.